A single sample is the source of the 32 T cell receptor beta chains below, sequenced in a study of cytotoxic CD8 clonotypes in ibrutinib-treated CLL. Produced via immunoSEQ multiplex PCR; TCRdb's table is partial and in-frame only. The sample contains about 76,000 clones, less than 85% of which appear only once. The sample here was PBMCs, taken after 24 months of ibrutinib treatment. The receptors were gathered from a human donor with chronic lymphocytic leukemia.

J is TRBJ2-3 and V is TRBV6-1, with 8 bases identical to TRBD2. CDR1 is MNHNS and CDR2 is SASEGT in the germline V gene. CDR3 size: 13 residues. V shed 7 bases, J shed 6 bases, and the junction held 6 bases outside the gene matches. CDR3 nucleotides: TGTGCCAGCAAAACTAGCGGCGGGGATACGCAGTATTTT. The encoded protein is CASKTSGGDTQYF.

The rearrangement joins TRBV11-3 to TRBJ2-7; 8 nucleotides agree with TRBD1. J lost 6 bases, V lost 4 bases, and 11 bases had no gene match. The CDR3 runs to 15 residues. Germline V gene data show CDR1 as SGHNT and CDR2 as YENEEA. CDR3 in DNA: TGTGCCAGCAGCTCCCAGGACAGGGAGGAACTCGAGCAGTACTTC. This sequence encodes CASSSQDREELEQYF.

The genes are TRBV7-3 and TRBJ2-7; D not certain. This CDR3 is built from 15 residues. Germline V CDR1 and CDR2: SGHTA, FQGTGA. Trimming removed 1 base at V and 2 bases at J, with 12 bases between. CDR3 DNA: TGTGCCAGCAGCTTAAGTGGGGAAGGAGCCTACGAGCAGTACTTC. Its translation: CASSLSGEGAYEQYF.

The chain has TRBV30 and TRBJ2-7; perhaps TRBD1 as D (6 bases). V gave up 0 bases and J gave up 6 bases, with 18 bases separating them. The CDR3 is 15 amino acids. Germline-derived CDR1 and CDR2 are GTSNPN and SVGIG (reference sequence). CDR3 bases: TGTGCCTGGAGTGTACCCCGGCAGGGGTGGGGCGAGCAGTACTTC. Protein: CAWSVPRQGWGEQYF.

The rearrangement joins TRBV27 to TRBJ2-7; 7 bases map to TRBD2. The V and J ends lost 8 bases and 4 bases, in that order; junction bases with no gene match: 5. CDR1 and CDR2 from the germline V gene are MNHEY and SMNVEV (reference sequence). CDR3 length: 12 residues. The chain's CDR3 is CASRGRRYEQYF. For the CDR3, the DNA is TGTGCCAGCCGCGGGAGAAGGTACGAGCAGTACTTC.

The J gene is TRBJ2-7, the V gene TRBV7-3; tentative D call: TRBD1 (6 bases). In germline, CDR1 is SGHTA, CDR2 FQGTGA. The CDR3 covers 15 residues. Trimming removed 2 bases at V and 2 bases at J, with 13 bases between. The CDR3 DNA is TGTGCCAGCAGCTTAGTTGGTGGACAGCCCTACGAGCAGTACTTC. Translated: CASSLVGGQPYEQYF.

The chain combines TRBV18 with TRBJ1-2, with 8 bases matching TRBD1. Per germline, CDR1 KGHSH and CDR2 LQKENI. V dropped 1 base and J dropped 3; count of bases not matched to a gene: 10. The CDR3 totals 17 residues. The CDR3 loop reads CASSPLPGQGLDYGYTF. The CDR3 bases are TGTGCCAGCTCACCACTACCCGGACAGGGTCTCGACTATGGCTACACCTTC. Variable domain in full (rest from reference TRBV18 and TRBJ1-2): NAGVMQNPRHLVRRRGQEARLRCSPMKGHSHVYWYRQLPEEGLKFMVYLQKENIIDESGMPKERFSAEFPKEGPSILRIQQVVRGDSAAYFCASSPLPGQGLDYGYTFGSGTRLTVV.

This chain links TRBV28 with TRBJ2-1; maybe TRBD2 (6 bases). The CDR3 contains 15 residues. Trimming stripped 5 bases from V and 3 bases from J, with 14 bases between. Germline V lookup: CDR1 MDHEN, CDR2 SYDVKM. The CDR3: CASSGSGVDYNEQFF. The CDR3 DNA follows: TGTGCCAGCAGTGGGTCGGGGGTAGACTACAATGAGCAGTTCTTC.

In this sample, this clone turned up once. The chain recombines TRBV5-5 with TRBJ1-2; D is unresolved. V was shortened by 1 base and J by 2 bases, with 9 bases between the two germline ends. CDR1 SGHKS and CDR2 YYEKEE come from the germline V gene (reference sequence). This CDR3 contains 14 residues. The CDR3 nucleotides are TGTGCCAGCAGCTTGAACACCGACAACTATGGCTACACCTTC. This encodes CASSLNTDNYGYTF.

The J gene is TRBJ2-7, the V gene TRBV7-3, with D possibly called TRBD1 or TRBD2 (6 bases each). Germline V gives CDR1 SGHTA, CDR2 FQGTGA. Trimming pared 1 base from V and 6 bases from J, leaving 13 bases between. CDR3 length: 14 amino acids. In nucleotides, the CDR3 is TGTGCCAGCAGCTTAATGGGCAGGGGAGGCGAGCAGTACTTC. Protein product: CASSLMGRGGEQYF.

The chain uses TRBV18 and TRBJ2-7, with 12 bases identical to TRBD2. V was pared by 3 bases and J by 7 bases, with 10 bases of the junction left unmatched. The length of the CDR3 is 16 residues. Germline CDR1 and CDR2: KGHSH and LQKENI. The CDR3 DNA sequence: TGTGCCAGCTCACCTTCTAGCGGGAGGGCCGGGGGAGAGCAGTACTTC. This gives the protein CASSPSSGRAGGEQYF.

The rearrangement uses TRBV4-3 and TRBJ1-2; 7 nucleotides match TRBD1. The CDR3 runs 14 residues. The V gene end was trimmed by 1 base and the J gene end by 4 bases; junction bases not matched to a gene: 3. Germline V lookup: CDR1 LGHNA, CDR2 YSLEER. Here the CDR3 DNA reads TGCGCCAGCAGCCAAGGGACAGGCTTCTATGGCTACACCTTC. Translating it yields CASSQGTGFYGYTF.

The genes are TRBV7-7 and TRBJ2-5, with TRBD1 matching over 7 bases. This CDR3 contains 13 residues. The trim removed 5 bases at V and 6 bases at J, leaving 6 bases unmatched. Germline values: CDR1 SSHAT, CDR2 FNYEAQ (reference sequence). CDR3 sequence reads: CASSTDRAKTQYF. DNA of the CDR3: TGTGCCAGCAGCACCGACAGGGCCAAGACCCAGTACTTC.

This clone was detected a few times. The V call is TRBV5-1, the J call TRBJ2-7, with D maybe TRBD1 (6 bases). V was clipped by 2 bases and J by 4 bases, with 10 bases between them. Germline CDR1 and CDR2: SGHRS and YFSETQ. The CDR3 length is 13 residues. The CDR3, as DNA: TGCGCCAGCAGCTTACAACAGGGTTACGAGCAGTACTTC. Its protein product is CASSLQQGYEQYF.

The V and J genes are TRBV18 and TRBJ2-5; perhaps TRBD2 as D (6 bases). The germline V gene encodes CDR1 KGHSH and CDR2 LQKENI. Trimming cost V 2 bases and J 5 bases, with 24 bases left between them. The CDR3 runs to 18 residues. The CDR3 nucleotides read TGTGCCAGCTCACCAATTTCCGGCCCTGCGGGATTAATCGAGACCCAGTACTTC. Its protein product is CASSPISGPAGLIETQYF. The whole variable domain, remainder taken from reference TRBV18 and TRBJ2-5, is NAGVMQNPRHLVRRRGQEARLRCSPMKGHSHVYWYRQLPEEGLKFMVYLQKENIIDESGMPKERFSAEFPKEGPSILRIQQVVRGDSAAYFCASSPISGPAGLIETQYFGPGTRLLVL.

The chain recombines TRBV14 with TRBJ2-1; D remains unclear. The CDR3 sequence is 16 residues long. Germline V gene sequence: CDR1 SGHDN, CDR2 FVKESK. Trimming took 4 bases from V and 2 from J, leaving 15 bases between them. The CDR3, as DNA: TGTGCCAGCAGCCGAACTTTATTTGTACCCTACAATGAGCAGTTCTTC. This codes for CASSRTLFVPYNEQFF.

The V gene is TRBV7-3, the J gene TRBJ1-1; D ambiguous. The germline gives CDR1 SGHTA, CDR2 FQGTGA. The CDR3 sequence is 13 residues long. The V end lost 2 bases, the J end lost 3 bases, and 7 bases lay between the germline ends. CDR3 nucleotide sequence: TGTGCCAGCAGCTTACAAAGGGACACTGAAGCTTTCTTT. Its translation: CASSLQRDTEAFF.

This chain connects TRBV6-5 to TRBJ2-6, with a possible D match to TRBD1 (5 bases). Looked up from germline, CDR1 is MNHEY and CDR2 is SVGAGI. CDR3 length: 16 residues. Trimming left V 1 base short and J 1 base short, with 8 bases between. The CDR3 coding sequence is TGTGCCAGCAGTTACTTACAGGCTTCTGGGGCCAACGTCCTGACTTTC. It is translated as CASSYLQASGANVLTF.

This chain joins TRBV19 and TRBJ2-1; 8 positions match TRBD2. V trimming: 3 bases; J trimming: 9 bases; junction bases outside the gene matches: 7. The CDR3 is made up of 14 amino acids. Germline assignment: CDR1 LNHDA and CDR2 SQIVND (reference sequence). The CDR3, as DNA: TGTGCCAGTAGTATGAGGGCTAGCGGGCTTGAGCAGTTCTTC. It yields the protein CASSMRASGLEQFF. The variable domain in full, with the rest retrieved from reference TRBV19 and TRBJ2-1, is DGGITQSPKYLFRKEGQNVTLSCEQNLNHDAMYWYRQDPGQGLRLIYYSQIVNDFQKGDIAEGYSVSREKKESFPLTVTSAQKNPTAFYLCASSMRASGLEQFFGPGTRLTVL.

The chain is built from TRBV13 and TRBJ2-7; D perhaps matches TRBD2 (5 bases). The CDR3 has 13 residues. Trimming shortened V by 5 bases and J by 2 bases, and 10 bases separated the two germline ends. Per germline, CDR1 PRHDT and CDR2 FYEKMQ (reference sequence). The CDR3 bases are TGTGCCAGCAGCCACGACGGGGCCTACGAGCAGTACTTC. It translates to CASSHDGAYEQYF.

The CDR3 region has the DNA TGTGCCAGCAGTTTCCAGAGCGGAGTGGGGAATGGGGAGCAGTTCTTC. Its protein product is CASSFQSGVGNGEQFF. The chain has TRBV28 and TRBJ2-1; possibly TRBD2 for D (5 bases). Trimming took off 3 bases at V and 10 bases at J, with 22 bases between the two ends. The germline CDR1 and CDR2 sequences are MDHEN and SYDVKM. This CDR3 is 16 amino acids long.

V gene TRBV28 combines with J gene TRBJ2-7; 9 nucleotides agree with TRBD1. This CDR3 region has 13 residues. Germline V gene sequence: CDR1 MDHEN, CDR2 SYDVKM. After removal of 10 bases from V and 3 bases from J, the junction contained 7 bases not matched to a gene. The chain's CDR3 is CATTGTGLYEQYF. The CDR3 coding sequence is TGTGCCACCACCGGGACAGGGCTCTACGAGCAGTACTTC.

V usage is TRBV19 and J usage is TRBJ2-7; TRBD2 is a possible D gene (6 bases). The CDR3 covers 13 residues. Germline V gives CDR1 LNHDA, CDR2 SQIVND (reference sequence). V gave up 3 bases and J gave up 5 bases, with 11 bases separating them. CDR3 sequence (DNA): TGTGCCAGTAGTATTGGGTCTAGCGACGAGCAGTACTTC. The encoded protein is CASSIGSSDEQYF.

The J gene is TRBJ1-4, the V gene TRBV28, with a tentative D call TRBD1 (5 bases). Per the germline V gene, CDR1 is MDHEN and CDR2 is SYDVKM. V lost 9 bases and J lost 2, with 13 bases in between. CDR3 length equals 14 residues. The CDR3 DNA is TGTGCCAGTTCCGAGGGACGGACTAATGAAAAACTGTTTTTT. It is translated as CASSEGRTNEKLFF.

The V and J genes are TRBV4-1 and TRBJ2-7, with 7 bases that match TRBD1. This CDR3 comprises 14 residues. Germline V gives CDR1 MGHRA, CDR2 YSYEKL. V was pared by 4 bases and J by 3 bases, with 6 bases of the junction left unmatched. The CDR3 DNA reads TGCGCCAGCAGCCTCCGCCAGGGGGACTACGAGCAGTACTTC. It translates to CASSLRQGDYEQYF.

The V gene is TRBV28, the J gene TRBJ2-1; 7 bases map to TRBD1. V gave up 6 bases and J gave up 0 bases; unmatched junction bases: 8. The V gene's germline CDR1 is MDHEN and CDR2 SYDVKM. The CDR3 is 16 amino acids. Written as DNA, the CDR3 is TGTGCCAGCAGGGATCAACAGGGGAACTCCTACAATGAGCAGTTCTTC. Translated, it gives CASRDQQGNSYNEQFF.

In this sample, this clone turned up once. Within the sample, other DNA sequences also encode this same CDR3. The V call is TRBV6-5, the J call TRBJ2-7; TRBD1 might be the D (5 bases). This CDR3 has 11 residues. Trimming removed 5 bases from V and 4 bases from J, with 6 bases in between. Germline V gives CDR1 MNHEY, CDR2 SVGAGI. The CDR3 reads CASSRGYEQYF. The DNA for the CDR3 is TGTGCCAGCAGTAGGGGATACGAGCAGTACTTC.

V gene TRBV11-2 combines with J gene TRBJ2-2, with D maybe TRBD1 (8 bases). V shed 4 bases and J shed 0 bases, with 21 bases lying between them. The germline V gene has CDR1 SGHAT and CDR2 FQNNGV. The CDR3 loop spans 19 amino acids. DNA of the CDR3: TGTGCCAGCAGCTACTGGGAGGGGCAGGGGGCCGCGAACACCGGGGAGCTGTTTTTT. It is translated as CASSYWEGQGAANTGELFF.

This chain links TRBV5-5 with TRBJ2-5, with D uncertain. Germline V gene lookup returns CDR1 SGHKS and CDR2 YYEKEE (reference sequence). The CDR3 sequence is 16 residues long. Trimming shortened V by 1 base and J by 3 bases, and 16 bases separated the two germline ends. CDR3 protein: CASSLSARTFEETQYF. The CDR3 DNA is TGTGCCAGCAGCTTGTCGGCTCGAACATTTGAAGAGACCCAGTACTTC.

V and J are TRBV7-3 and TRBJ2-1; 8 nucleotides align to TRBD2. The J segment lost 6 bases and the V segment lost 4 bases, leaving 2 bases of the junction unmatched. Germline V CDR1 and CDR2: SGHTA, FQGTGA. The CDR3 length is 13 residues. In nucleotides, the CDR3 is TGTGCCAGCAGCTCCGGGACTAGCAATGAGCAGTTCTTC. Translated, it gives CASSSGTSNEQFF.

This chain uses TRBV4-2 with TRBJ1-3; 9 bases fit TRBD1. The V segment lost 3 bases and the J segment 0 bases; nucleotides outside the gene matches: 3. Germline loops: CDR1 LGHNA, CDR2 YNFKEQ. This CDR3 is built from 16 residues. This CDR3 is CASSQTGGYSGNTIYF. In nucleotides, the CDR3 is TGTGCCAGCAGCCAGACAGGGGGATACTCTGGAAACACCATATATTTT.

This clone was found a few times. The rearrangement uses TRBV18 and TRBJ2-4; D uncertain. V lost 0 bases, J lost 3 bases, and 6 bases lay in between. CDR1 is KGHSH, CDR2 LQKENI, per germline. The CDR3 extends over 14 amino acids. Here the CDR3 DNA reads TGTGCCAGCTCACCACCGGGTAGCAAAAACATTCAGTACTTC. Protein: CASSPPGSKNIQYF.